This T cell receptor beta chain was sequenced during a study of CD8 T cells in Susac syndrome. Random hexamers were used to reverse transcribe an amount of about 0.45 to 1 ug RNA. TCRdb ran MiXCR on the immunoSEQ multiplex PCR reads and lists one entry per CDR3 protein. Of fewer than 300,000 distinct CDR3 sequences listed, around 84% are singletons. Trimming at V came to 3 bases and at J to 8 bases, leaving 11 bases not matched to a gene. This CDR3 comprises 15 residues. The germline gives CDR1 MDHEN, CDR2 SYDVKM. The source is a human donor with multiple sclerosis. The J gene is TRBJ2-7, the V gene TRBV28, with TRBD1 matching over 9 bases. The sequencing sample was made of CD8+ T cells from PBMCs. CDR3: CASSFPYRGRAKQYF. Written as DNA, the CDR3 is TGTGCCAGCAGTTTCCCTTACAGGGGGCGCGCGAAGCAGTACTTC.